These 29 T cell receptor beta chains share one sample of origin, sequenced in a study of cytomegalovirus exposure and HLA in healthy donors. The method was immunoSEQ multiplex PCR; TCRdb's version includes in-frame clones alone and lacks a portion of them. In the table there are approximately 150,000 clones, 85% to 90% of which are singletons. The sequencing input was PBMCs. The source of these receptors is a young man in good health and CMV-seropositive.

The chain has TRBV11-2 and TRBJ2-7, with D hard to call. The germline V gene encodes CDR1 SGHAT and CDR2 FQNNGV. The CDR3 has 14 amino acids. V lost 4 bases, J lost 3 bases, and 13 bases lay in between. For the CDR3, the DNA is TGTGCCAGCAGCTCTACGTCAGGCTTCTACGAGCAGTACTTC. As protein: CASSSTSGFYEQYF.

The DNA for the CDR3 is TGTGCCAGCTCACCTCGGGCTAGCGGGGGAAATGAGCAGTTCTTC. Translation gives CASSPRASGGNEQFF. V gene TRBV18 combines with J gene TRBJ2-1, with 10 bases matching TRBD2. Per germline, CDR1 KGHSH and CDR2 LQKENI. V was clipped by 3 bases and J by 7 bases; unmatched bases: 6. The CDR3 has 15 residues.

The chain uses TRBV6-5 and TRBJ1-1; 7 nucleotides agree with TRBD1. There are 14 residues in the CDR3. CDR1 MNHEY and CDR2 SVGAGI come from the germline V gene. The V and J ends lost 4 bases and 3 bases, in that order; junction bases with no gene match: 5. The CDR3 nucleotides are TGTGCCAGCAGTTTAGACAGGGTATACACTGAAGCTTTCTTT. It yields the protein CASSLDRVYTEAFF.

V and J are TRBV5-4 and TRBJ2-7; TRBD2 is a possible D gene (6 bases). Germline lookup yields CDR1 SGHNT and CDR2 YYREEE (reference sequence). This CDR3 has 14 residues. V shed 9 bases and J shed 0 bases, with 16 bases lying between them. The CDR3 DNA reads TGTGCCACCGGTCGGGTCGGGAGCTCCTACGAGCAGTACTTC. Protein product: CATGRVGSSYEQYF.

This sequence joins TRBV11-2 and TRBJ2-7; D gene unclear. CDR3 size: 12 residues. V shed 1 base and J shed 4 bases, with 5 bases lying between them. CDR1 is SGHAT and CDR2 is FQNNGV in the germline V gene. The CDR3 protein is CASSLARYEQYF. The CDR3 DNA sequence: TGTGCCAGCAGCTTAGCGCGTTACGAGCAGTACTTC.

The chain couples TRBV27 to TRBJ1-5; D is perhaps TRBD1 (5 bases). CDR3 length equals 15 residues. With 1 base removed from V and 1 base from J, the gap between germline ends came to 8 bases. CDR1 MNHEY and CDR2 SMNVEV come from the germline V gene (reference sequence). In DNA, the CDR3 is TGTGCCAGCAGTTTATATGGGGGGAGCAATCAGCCCCAGCATTTT. Translated: CASSLYGGSNQPQHF.

The J gene is TRBJ2-5, the V gene TRBV18, with 7 positions matching TRBD1. V dropped 6 bases and J dropped 5; count of bases not matched to a gene: 3. Germline V CDR1 and CDR2: KGHSH, LQKENI. The CDR3 is 12 amino acids. DNA for the CDR3: TGTGCCAGCTCCTTACAGGGGGAGACCCAGTACTTC. As protein: CASSLQGETQYF.

This clone occurred many times. The chain employs TRBV27 and TRBJ1-1, with TRBD1 identical over 7 bases. Trimming at V came to 4 bases and at J to 0 bases, leaving 5 bases not matched to a gene. The germline gives CDR1 MNHEY, CDR2 SMNVEV (reference sequence). The CDR3 is made up of 15 amino acids. The CDR3 DNA follows: TGTGCCAGCAGTTCATACAGGGGAATGAACACTGAAGCTTTCTTT. Encoded protein: CASSSYRGMNTEAFF.

J is TRBJ1-1 and V is TRBV28; perhaps TRBD1 as D (5 bases). The CDR3 has 13 amino acids. Germline CDR1 and CDR2: MDHEN and SYDVKM. Trimming left V 6 bases short and J 6 bases short, with 14 bases between. The CDR3 spells CASRRGGTSEAFF. The CDR3 DNA sequence: TGTGCCAGCAGGCGTGGGGGGACCTCTGAAGCTTTCTTT.

The V gene is TRBV4-2, the J gene TRBJ2-7, with a weak D call TRBD1 (6 bases). Germline V gene sequence: CDR1 LGHNA, CDR2 YNFKEQ. The V end was cut by 1 base, the J end by 5 bases, with 12 bases between. CDR3 size: 14 residues. Here the CDR3 reads CASSQVQQGNEQYF. The CDR3 DNA reads TGTGCCAGCAGCCAAGTCCAACAGGGTAACGAGCAGTACTTC.

Remarks on this clone: Other DNA variants within this sample encode the same CDR3. The V and J genes are TRBV6-6 and TRBJ2-2; TRBD2 is a possible D gene (5 bases). In germline, CDR1 is MNHNY, CDR2 SVGAGI (reference sequence). There are 12 residues in the CDR3. Trimming removed 6 bases from V and 6 bases from J, with 8 bases in between. The CDR3 sequence is CASSTGAGELFF. The CDR3, as DNA: TGTGCCAGCAGCACCGGGGCCGGGGAGCTGTTTTTT.

The chain is built from TRBV2 and TRBJ2-1; D gene uncertain. Germline V CDR1 and CDR2: SNHLY, FYNNEI. The CDR3 extends over 15 amino acids. V shed 6 bases and J shed 1 base, with 13 bases lying between them. CDR3 region: CASSPDRVSYNEQFF. CDR3 in DNA: TGTGCCAGCAGCCCCGACCGGGTATCCTACAATGAGCAGTTCTTC.

The rearrangement joins TRBV6-1 to TRBJ2-7; no clear D. CDR1 is MNHNS and CDR2 is SASEGT in the germline V gene. Trimming cost V 7 bases and J 4 bases, with 8 bases left between them. The CDR3 loop spans 11 amino acids. CDR3 bases: TGTGCCAGCATGGCGGCATACGAGCAGTACTTC. Its protein is CASMAAYEQYF.

The chain has TRBV6-1 and TRBJ1-6, with TRBD1 matching over 7 bases. J lost 0 bases, V lost 2 bases, and 13 bases had no gene match. This CDR3 has 20 residues. Germline-derived CDR1 and CDR2 are MNHNS and SASEGT. CDR3 DNA sequence: TGTGCCAGCAGTGAACTACAGGGGAACCCCCACGGCTCCTATAATTCACCCCTCCACTTT. This encodes CASSELQGNPHGSYNSPLHF.

V and J are TRBV6-5 and TRBJ1-6, with 8 bases identical to TRBD1. The CDR3 runs to 15 residues. Germline assignment: CDR1 MNHEY and CDR2 SVGAGI. With V trimmed by 0 bases and J by 7 bases, 2 bases remained unmatched. CDR3 sequence (DNA): TGTGCCAGCAGTTACTCGACAGGGGACAATTCACCCCTCCACTTT. Its protein is CASSYSTGDNSPLHF.

The V gene is TRBV27, the J gene TRBJ2-3; 9 positions agree with TRBD2. The CDR3 contains 15 residues. Germline CDR1 MNHEY, CDR2 SMNVEV (reference sequence). Germline trimming cut 1 base from V and 7 bases from J; bases unmatched to any gene: 6. DNA of the CDR3: TGTGCCAGCAGTTTATGGGGGGCTAGCGGGAATACGCAGTATTTT. Translated, it gives CASSLWGASGNTQYF.

This clone was detected a few times. The J gene is TRBJ1-2, the V gene TRBV20-1, with TRBD1 identical over 7 bases. CDR1 is DFQATT and CDR2 is SNEGSKA in the germline V gene (reference sequence). With V trimmed by 7 bases and J by 2 bases, 1 base remained unmatched. This CDR3 has 11 residues. Written as DNA, the CDR3 is TGCAGTGGACAGGGCAACTATGGCTACACCTTC. This translates into CSGQGNYGYTF.

This chain links TRBV5-1 with TRBJ1-1; D is unresolved. The CDR3 contains 14 residues. The V gene lost 0 bases and the J gene lost 1 base, with 7 bases spanning the gap. The germline CDR1 and CDR2 sequences are SGHRS and YFSETQ. The DNA of the CDR3 is TGCGCCAGCAGCTTGGGTAGCCAGAACACTGAAGCTTTCTTT. Translating it yields CASSLGSQNTEAFF.

V usage is TRBV4-2 and J usage is TRBJ2-1, with 11 bases lining up with TRBD2. The CDR3 covers 19 residues. V was clipped by 1 base and J by 0 bases; unmatched bases: 8. Germline assignment: CDR1 LGHNA and CDR2 YNFKEQ. For the CDR3, the DNA is TGTGCCAGCAGCCAAGTGAGACTAGCGGGACAGAGCTCCTACAATGAGCAGTTCTTC. Protein: CASSQVRLAGQSSYNEQFF.

The rearrangement uses TRBV6-5 and TRBJ2-5; TRBD2 agrees at 12 bases. This CDR3 has 15 residues. With 2 bases clipped from V and 3 bases from J, the junction kept 1 base outside the gene matches. Germline V gives CDR1 MNHEY, CDR2 SVGAGI. DNA of the CDR3: TGTGCCAGCAGTTACCGGACTAGCGGGAAAGAGACCCAGTACTTC. This codes for CASSYRTSGKETQYF.

The V and J genes are TRBV19 and TRBJ2-7; 10 bases agree with TRBD2. This CDR3 is 16 amino acids long. In germline, CDR1 is LNHDA, CDR2 SQIVND (reference sequence). V trimming: 5 bases; J trimming: 3 bases; junction bases outside the gene matches: 10. Here the CDR3 DNA reads TGTGCCAGTAGTCCACGGACTAGCGGTTTCAACTACGAGCAGTACTTC. As protein: CASSPRTSGFNYEQYF.

The chain combines TRBV19 with TRBJ1-1; D is possibly TRBD1 (6 bases). Deletions cut 5 bases from V and 3 bases from J, with 13 bases between. Germline CDR1 is LNHDA and CDR2 is SQIVND (reference sequence). The CDR3 sequence is 14 residues long. The CDR3 is CASSSPGVDTEAFF. The CDR3 DNA reads TGTGCCAGTAGTTCCCCAGGGGTGGACACTGAAGCTTTCTTT.

This chain uses TRBV9 with TRBJ2-3, with TRBD2 matching over 8 bases. This CDR3 is 17 amino acids long. Germline V lookup: CDR1 SGDLS, CDR2 YYNGEE. V lost 4 bases and J lost 1; bases outside the gene matches: 11. CDR3 loop: CASSSQASGSGTDTQYF. For the CDR3, the DNA is TGTGCCAGCAGCTCTCAAGCCAGCGGGAGTGGCACAGATACGCAGTATTTT.

This clone was recorded a few times. J is TRBJ1-2 and V is TRBV5-1; D gene ambiguous. The CDR3 has 12 residues. V was trimmed by 5 bases and J by 8 bases, leaving 13 bases between them. The germline CDR1 and CDR2 sequences are SGHRS and YFSETQ. The CDR3 DNA follows: TGCGCCAGCAGAACGGATTCAGGCGGCTACACCTTC. It specifies CASRTDSGGYTF.

V gene TRBV4-1 combines with J gene TRBJ2-3; 10 nucleotides line up with TRBD2. The CDR3 is 15 amino acids. CDR1 is MGHRA, CDR2 YSYEKL, per germline. J was trimmed by 4 bases and V by 4 bases; bases with no gene match: 5. The CDR3 sequence is CASSRSSGSADTQYF. Written as DNA, the CDR3 is TGCGCCAGCAGCCGATCTAGCGGGAGCGCAGATACGCAGTATTTT.

This sequence joins TRBV5-5 and TRBJ1-1; possibly TRBD1 for D (6 bases). The germline V and J ends were trimmed by 1 base and 0 bases, with 13 bases remaining between them. Germline CDR1 and CDR2: SGHKS and YYEKEE (reference sequence). The CDR3 runs to 16 residues. CDR3 in DNA: TGTGCCAGCAGCTTGTCAGGGGAGGGCTTGAACACTGAAGCTTTCTTT. Translated: CASSLSGEGLNTEAFF.

The genes are TRBV11-2 and TRBJ2-5; D is unresolved. V dropped 1 base and J dropped 2 bases, with 8 bases sitting between them. The CDR3 is 14 residues long. Per germline, CDR1 SGHAT and CDR2 FQNNGV. CDR3 residues: CASSLVLMQETQYF. In DNA form, the CDR3 reads TGTGCCAGCAGCTTAGTACTCATGCAAGAGACCCAGTACTTC.

V usage is TRBV25-1 and J usage is TRBJ2-5, with TRBD1 matching over 10 bases. This CDR3 has 15 amino acids. From germline, CDR1 is MGHDK and CDR2 SYGVNS. V dropped 8 bases and J dropped 4; count of bases not matched to a gene: 10. This CDR3 reads CASGEGQGIRETQYF. The CDR3 DNA follows: TGTGCCAGCGGGGAGGGACAGGGGATAAGAGAGACCCAGTACTTC. The entire variable domain, with the rest obtained from reference TRBV25-1 and TRBJ2-5, is as follows: EADIYQTPRYLVIGTGKKITLECSQTMGHDKMYWYQQDPGMELHLIHYSYGVNSTEKGDLSSESTVSRIRTEHFPLTLESARPSHTSQYLCASGEGQGIRETQYFGPGTRLLVL.

This chain links TRBV2 with TRBJ2-3; 10 nucleotides align to TRBD1. Germline V gives CDR1 SNHLY, CDR2 FYNNEI. The CDR3 spans 16 residues. Losses at the gene ends were 7 bases for V and 4 bases for J; bases not matched to a gene: 11. CDR3 residues: CASKGTGETRSDTQYF. CDR3 bases: TGTGCCAGCAAAGGGACAGGGGAAACTAGATCAGATACGCAGTATTTT.